This TCR beta chain was found in a study of early T cells in non-severe SARS-CoV-2 infection listed by TCRdb under 2021. Concerning the study at large: Because TCR sequencing was done on bulk RNA from unsorted whole blood, the alpha and beta chains could not be paired.

The library was made by 5' RACE. Sequencing instrument: NextSeq 500. Unique molecular identifiers were attached to individual cDNA molecules in the TCR library protocol so that sequencing error and PCR bias could be corrected. Both TCR alpha and beta chains were sequenced, and tight co-correlation was observed between alpha and beta sequence abundances in each sample. As for how the authors treated the data: V gene, J gene and CDR3 annotation of TCR sequences was performed with Decombinator V4. TCRs were defined as expanded if a significant change between any two time points was detected under a Poisson model with p below 0.0001. Abundances of TCRs were expressed as counts per million after normalisation to the total number of TCRs sequenced in each sample. TRAV1-2 paired with TRAJ12, TRAJ20 or TRAJ33 defined MAIT TCRs, while TRAV10 paired with TRAJ18 defined iNKT TCRs. A search of VDJdb, accessed on 1 November 2021, was run for TCRs annotated to CMV, EBV and SARS-CoV-2, with TCRs annotated for multiple antigens excluded. TCRdb redid the processing of the public reads, applying fastp at Q25 and MiXCR, and retained in-frame beta chains. Rows are unified per CDR3 protein, each entry keeping the most common DNA and genes. V and J calls and clone size were set by TCRdb, not the authors. A total of 55,000 to 70,000 distinct CDR3 sequences appear in this sample, approximately 12% of them only once. The ten largest clones capture roughly 1.1% of the sample.

From the cysteine through the phenylalanine, the CDR3 covers 15 amino acids. CDR3 DNA only is kept here, 45 bases in frame from base 1. The V and J ends are trimmed by 5 bases and 3 bases, leaving 13 bases between them. This clonotype was counted between two and nine times. It lacks a known antigen. The input lacks base qualities; no much larger clone sits a single base away. What the research found in general, with its limitations: VDJdb matching was skewed toward anti-spike CD8 responses and likely underestimated virus-specific expansions, missing private and CD4 specificities.

This was a case-control study nested in a cohort of healthcare workers in London, UK, who had nasopharyngeal swab PCR tests and blood samples taken every week. Healthcare workers were recruited between 23 and 31 March 2020, during the week of the UK lockdown, and were followed weekly for up to roughly 15 weeks. Here the chain combines TRBV12-3 or TRBV12-4 and TRBJ2-2; the D gene is perhaps TRBD1, from 6 matching bases. This receptor was identified in an adult who was a healthcare worker with PCR-confirmed SARS-CoV-2 infection or an uninfected control (not recorded which). The donor label of this sample is uncertain. Specimen: whole blood, collected at baseline. The CDR3 protein sequence reads: CASSQRTVYTGELFF. At the DNA level, the sequence is TGTGCCAGCAGTCAACGGACAGTGTACACCGGGGAGCTGTTTTTT.